What follows are 17 T cell receptor beta chains derived from one specimen sequenced in a study of human CD4 T cells and Enterobacteriaceae (dated by TCRdb to 2018 to 2021). The method was the immunoSEQ multiplex PCR assay. This is the immuneACCESS table as TCRdb keeps it, with only in-frame sequences that have V and J called. A part of the clones is gone; compared with another copy, unresolved V genes explain less than half, and the rest is unexplained. The sample yields 27,000 or so clones; approximately 80% were counted once. The top ten constitute around 1% of the sample. On a FACSAria III, memory CD4+ T cells were FACS-sorted to over 98% purity, defined as all CD4+ cells except CD45RA+CCR7+CD95- naive cells. Sequencing was done on a sample of memory CD4+ T cells from blood. This sample's cell subset or site label indicates: total memory CD4 T cells sorted directly ex vivo, unstimulated. These receptors all come from a human donor in good health.

The chain recombines TRBV7-2 with TRBJ2-2; 9 bases are a match to TRBD1. This CDR3 has 16 amino acids. Germline lookup yields CDR1 SGHTA and CDR2 FQGNSA. The V and J ends lost 5 bases and 6 bases, in that order; junction bases with no gene match: 10. In DNA form, the CDR3 reads TGTGCCAGCAGCCCCAGATGGGACAGGGTTGCCGGGGAGCTGTTTTTT. It encodes CASSPRWDRVAGELFF.

The chain couples TRBV30 to TRBJ1-6, with D perhaps matching TRBD1 (6 bases). CDR1 and CDR2 (germline): GTSNPN, SVGIG (reference sequence). CDR3 length equals 16 residues. The ends were cut back, 4 bases at V and 5 bases at J, with 18 bases in the middle. The CDR3 DNA reads TGTGCCTGGACCACCCCCAGGACAGTGAATAATTCACCCCTCCACTTT. Translating it yields CAWTTPRTVNNSPLHF.

The CDR3: CASSQQGYNSPLHF. In nucleotides, the CDR3 is TGTGCCAGCAGCCAACAGGGATATAATTCACCCCTCCACTTT. V and J are TRBV6-6 and TRBJ1-6, with D possibly TRBD1 on 6 matching bases. The length of the CDR3 is 14 residues. Trimming shortened V by 6 bases and J by 4 bases, and 10 bases separated the two germline ends. The germline V gene encodes CDR1 MNHNY and CDR2 SVGAGI (reference sequence).

The CDR3, as DNA: TGCGCCAGCAGCACACAGGGGGCGCCTTCCTACGAGCAGTACTTC. Translated: CASSTQGAPSYEQYF. The V and J genes are TRBV5-1 and TRBJ2-7; TRBD1 agrees at 9 bases. This CDR3 spans 15 amino acids. Losses at the gene ends were 4 bases for V and 1 base for J; bases not matched to a gene: 6. The germline CDR1 and CDR2 sequences are SGHRS and YFSETQ.

The chain carries TRBV7-8 and TRBJ2-2; 8 bases fit TRBD2. Per germline, CDR1 SGHVS and CDR2 FQNEAQ. CDR3 length: 13 residues. The junction had 7 bases not matched to a gene; V was cut back by 7 bases and J by 9 bases. The CDR3 DNA reads TGTGCCAGCATGGAGCGGGGGCCCCGGGAGCTGTTTTTT. Its translation is CASMERGPRELFF.

This chain joins TRBV5-6 and TRBJ2-1; 12 nucleotides align to TRBD2. This CDR3 is built from 17 residues. V was pared by 2 bases and J by 2 bases, with 5 bases of the junction left unmatched. Germline values: CDR1 SGHDT, CDR2 YYEEEE. The CDR3 here is CASSFMTSGSTYNEQFF. As DNA, the CDR3 is TGTGCCAGCAGCTTCATGACTAGCGGGAGTACCTACAATGAGCAGTTCTTC.

The chain links TRBV30 to TRBJ2-3; D ambiguous. CDR1 is GTSNPN and CDR2 is SVGIG in the germline V gene (reference sequence). The V and J ends lost 5 bases and 4 bases respectively, with 13 bases between them. The length of the CDR3 is 13 residues. DNA for the CDR3: TGTGCCTGGTGTTTGCGCCGATCAGATACGCAGTATTTT. This translates into CAWCLRRSDTQYF.

The rearrangement links TRBV7-2 to TRBJ2-7; D unresolved. V shed 1 base and J shed 3 bases, with 4 bases lying between them. The CDR3 has 12 amino acids. Germline lookup yields CDR1 SGHTA and CDR2 FQGNSA. CDR3 sequence: CASSLVNYEQYF. The CDR3, as DNA: TGTGCCAGCAGCTTAGTAAACTACGAGCAGTACTTC.

The chain couples TRBV5-1 to TRBJ2-5; no reliable D call. The V gene lost 3 bases and the J gene lost 5 bases, with 11 bases spanning the gap. Germline V CDR1 and CDR2: SGHRS, YFSETQ. This CDR3 has 13 residues. The CDR3 sequence is CASSSGPGETQYF. CDR3 nucleotides: TGCGCCAGCAGCTCCGGGCCCGGGGAGACCCAGTACTTC.

The V and J genes are TRBV7-2 and TRBJ2-7; 11 bases map to TRBD2. CDR3 size: 14 residues. Germline V gene sequence: CDR1 SGHTA, CDR2 FQGNSA. V was clipped by 4 bases and J by 5 bases; unmatched bases: 4. As DNA, the CDR3 is TGTGCCAGCAGCTCTAGCGGGAGGTTCCACGAGCAGTACTTC. As protein: CASSSSGRFHEQYF. Using reference TRBV7-2 and TRBJ2-7 for the parts outside the CDR3, the full variable domain is GAGVSQSPSNKVTEKGKDVELRCDPISGHTALYWYRQSLGQGLEFLIYFQGNSAPDKSGLPSDRFSAERTGGSVSTLTIQRTQQEDSAVYLCASSSSGRFHEQYFGPGTRLTVT.

The J gene is TRBJ2-3, the V gene TRBV11-2, with 9 nucleotides matching TRBD2. The CDR3 consists of 16 residues. Germline CDR1 reads SGHAT; CDR2 reads FQNNGV. V gave up 0 bases and J gave up 5 bases; unmatched junction bases: 6. The CDR3 DNA sequence: TGTGCCAGCAGCTTAGATCCAGCGGGAGGTCTAGATACGCAGTATTTT. The encoded protein is CASSLDPAGGLDTQYF.

The rearrangement uses TRBV19 and TRBJ1-5; D perhaps matches TRBD1 (5 bases). Germline V gives CDR1 LNHDA, CDR2 SQIVND (reference sequence). V was trimmed by 5 bases and J by 5 bases, leaving 16 bases between them. This CDR3 spans 15 amino acids. The CDR3 coding sequence is TGTGCCAGTAGTCCCTTGATGGGGCGAGATCAGCCCCAGCATTTT. It yields the protein CASSPLMGRDQPQHF. Full variable domain (outside the CDR3, taken from reference TRBV19 and TRBJ1-5): DGGITQSPKYLFRKEGQNVTLSCEQNLNHDAMYWYRQDPGQGLRLIYYSQIVNDFQKGDIAEGYSVSREKKESFPLTVTSAQKNPTAFYLCASSPLMGRDQPQHFGDGTRLSIL.

This chain connects TRBV27 to TRBJ2-7, with 7 bases matching TRBD1. CDR3 length equals 14 residues. Germline V lookup: CDR1 MNHEY, CDR2 SMNVEV (reference sequence). The junction had 14 bases not matched to a gene; V was cut back by 6 bases and J by 9 bases. The CDR3 nucleotides are TGTGCCAGCAGCCTACAGGGGCAGGCGTTAGGGCAGTACTTC. Translation: CASSLQGQALGQYF.

The J gene is TRBJ2-7, the V gene TRBV6-1, with D tentatively TRBD2 (6 bases). Trimming cost V 8 bases and J 2 bases, with 13 bases left between them. This CDR3 region has 13 residues. Looked up from germline, CDR1 is MNHNS and CDR2 is SASEGT. The CDR3 DNA follows: TGTGCCAGCTTCCGGGACTTAACCTACGAGCAGTACTTC. Protein: CASFRDLTYEQYF.

The chain is built from TRBV7-7 and TRBJ2-7; TRBD1 agrees at 9 bases. J was trimmed by 4 bases and V by 9 bases; bases with no gene match: 10. The CDR3 has 14 amino acids. Per the germline V gene, CDR1 is SSHAT and CDR2 is FNYEAQ (reference sequence). The CDR3 loop is CARNLQGALYEQYF. CDR3 sequence (DNA): TGTGCCAGAAACCTACAGGGGGCGTTGTACGAGCAGTACTTC.

This chain joins TRBV2 and TRBJ2-5; perhaps TRBD2 as D (5 bases). V lost 7 bases, J lost 5 bases, and 11 bases lay in between. The CDR3 consists of 12 residues. The germline gives CDR1 SNHLY, CDR2 FYNNEI. CDR3 nucleotides: TGTGCCAGCAAGGGCTCGGGGGAGACCCAGTACTTC. This codes for CASKGSGETQYF.

This clone has a handful of counts. J is TRBJ1-6 and V is TRBV30; D remains ambiguous. Per germline, CDR1 GTSNPN and CDR2 SVGIG (reference sequence). The CDR3 consists of 13 residues. The germline V and J ends were trimmed by 0 bases and 7 bases, with 7 bases remaining between them. CDR3 coding DNA: TGTGCCTGGAGTGTATCAATGAATTCACCCCTCCACTTT. Residues: CAWSVSMNSPLHF.